This TCR beta chain was profiled in a study of early stage breast cancer tumors. The overall study: Twelve of the 16 invasive tumors were ER+, PR+ and HER2-. Each sample averaged around 9.4-fold read coverage.

TCRdb's copy holds only in-frame clones and misses some; the assay was immunoSEQ multiplex PCR. The sample lists around 30,000 clones; roughly 77% were seen once. In regard to this clone: The target antigen is unknown.

Germline CDR1 reads SGHRS; CDR2 reads YFSETQ. This CDR3 has 14 amino acids. Unmatched junction bases numbered 16, after V lost 5 bases and J lost 12 bases. General observations from the study: Enriched TCRB sequences shared across patients were mostly commonly generated sequences. Unsorted bulk genomic DNA sequencing lacked pairing and functional marker data.

The source is a person under 45 with breast cancer. The J gene is TRBJ2-7, the V gene TRBV5-1; TRBD2 aligns across 8 bases. The sample taken for sequencing was breast tumor tissue. This CDR3 is CASSLGLALEVWYF. The CDR3 nucleotides read TGCGCCAGCAGTCTCGGACTAGCCCTTGAGGTCTGGTACTTC.